The present TCR beta chain was sequenced within a study of T cells after yellow fever vaccination. TCRdb re-called the 5' RACE reads through MiXCR, storing one row per CDR3 protein. The repertoire consists of 450,000 to 600,000 distinct CDR3 sequences, with roughly a sixth occurring once and the leading ten covering 17%. CDR1 is SNHLY, CDR2 FYNNEI, per germline. V was trimmed by 5 bases and J by 6 bases, leaving 13 bases between them. The CDR3 loop spans 14 amino acids. J is TRBJ2-2 and V is TRBV2, with D perhaps matching TRBD1 (6 bases). This sequence was found in a man aged 18 to 30 who received the YFV17D yellow fever vaccine. Sequenced material: PBMCs, taken 5 days after the first yellow fever vaccination. The CDR3 DNA follows: TGTGCCAGCAGTCGGGACAAGAGGCCCGGGGAGCTGTTTTTT. It is translated as CASSRDKRPGELFF.